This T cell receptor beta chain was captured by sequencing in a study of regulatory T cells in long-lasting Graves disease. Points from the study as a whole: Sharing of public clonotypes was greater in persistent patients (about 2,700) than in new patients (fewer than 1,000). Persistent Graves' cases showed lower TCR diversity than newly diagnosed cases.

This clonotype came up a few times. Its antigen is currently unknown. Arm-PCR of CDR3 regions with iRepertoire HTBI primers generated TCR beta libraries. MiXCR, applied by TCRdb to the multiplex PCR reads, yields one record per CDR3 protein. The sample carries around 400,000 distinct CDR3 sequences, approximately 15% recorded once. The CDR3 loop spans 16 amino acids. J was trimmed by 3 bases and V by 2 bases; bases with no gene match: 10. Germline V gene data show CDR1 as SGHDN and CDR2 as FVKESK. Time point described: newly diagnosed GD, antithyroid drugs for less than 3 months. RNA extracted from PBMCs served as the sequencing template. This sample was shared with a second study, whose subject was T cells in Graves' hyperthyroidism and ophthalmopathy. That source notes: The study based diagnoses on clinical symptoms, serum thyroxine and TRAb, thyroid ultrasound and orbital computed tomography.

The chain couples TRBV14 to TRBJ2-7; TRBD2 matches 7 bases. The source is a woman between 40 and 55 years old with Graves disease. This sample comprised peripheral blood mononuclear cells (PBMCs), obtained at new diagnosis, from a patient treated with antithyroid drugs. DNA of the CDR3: TGTGCCAGCAGCCAATTGGAGGGACTACCTCTCTACGAGCAGTACTTC. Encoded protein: CASSQLEGLPLYEQYF.